This T cell receptor (beta chain) is from a study of T cells in Graves' hyperthyroidism and ophthalmopathy. This clonotype was recorded many times. Hyperthyroidism in the patients, aged 18 to 65, was newly diagnosed and under 2 months in duration. Amplification targeted TCR beta CDR3 regions from RNA transcripts. Initially, a first-round RT-PCR of the TCR CDR3 employed the HTBI primer set. TCRdb called the multiplex PCR reads again in MiXCR, with one record for every CDR3 protein. Of about 420,000 distinct CDR3 sequences in the sample, 15% to 19% were seen once. V lost 1 base to trimming and J lost 0 bases, with 7 bases between them. Germline values: CDR1 SEHNR, CDR2 FQNEAQ (reference sequence). The CDR3 length is 14 residues.

The clonotype was recovered from a woman between 18 and 29 years old with Graves' hyperthyroidism. The sample was blood. V gene TRBV7-9 combines with J gene TRBJ2-7; D unclear. CDR3 nucleotide sequence: TGTGCCAGCAGCTTAGACGCCAGCTCCTACGAGCAGTACTTC. As protein: CASSLDASSYEQYF.